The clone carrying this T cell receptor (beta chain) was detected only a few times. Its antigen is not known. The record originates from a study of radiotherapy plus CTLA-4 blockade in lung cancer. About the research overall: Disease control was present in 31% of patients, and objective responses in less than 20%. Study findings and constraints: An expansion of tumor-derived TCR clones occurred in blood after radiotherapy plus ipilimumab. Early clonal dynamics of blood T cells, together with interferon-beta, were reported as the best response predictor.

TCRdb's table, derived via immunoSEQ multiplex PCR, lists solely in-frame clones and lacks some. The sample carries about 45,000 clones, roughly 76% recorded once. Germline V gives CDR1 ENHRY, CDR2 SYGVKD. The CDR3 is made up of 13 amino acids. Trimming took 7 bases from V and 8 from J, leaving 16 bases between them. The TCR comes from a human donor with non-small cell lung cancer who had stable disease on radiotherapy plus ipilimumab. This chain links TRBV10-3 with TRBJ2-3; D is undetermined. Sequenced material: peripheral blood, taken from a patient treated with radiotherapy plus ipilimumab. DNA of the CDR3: TGTGCCATCACAAACGGCCTTGCCGGTACGCAGTATTTT. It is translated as CAITNGLAGTQYF.